This T cell receptor (beta chain) was recovered during a study of cytomegalovirus exposure and HLA in healthy donors. Whole-study findings and limits: Most TCR sequences were uncommon, yet certain public TCRs appeared in many donors.

PCR was performed using 60 Vbeta and 13 Jbeta primers. Assay: immunoSEQ multiplex PCR; the TCRdb copy retains only in-frame clones and omits some. The sample yields around 130,000 clones, approximately 80% seen once. As regards this clone: Its antigen is undetermined.

Source material: PBMCs. This clonotype was obtained from a woman between 35 and 50 years old in good health and CMV-seropositive.

The CDR3 region is CASSFVLPQHF. CDR3 nucleotide sequence: TGTGCCAGCAGCTTTGTCCTCCCCCAGCATTTT. This chain links TRBV5-8 with TRBJ1-5; no clear D. This CDR3 contains 11 residues. Germline CDR1 reads SGHTS; CDR2 reads YDEGEE. Trimming pared 2 bases from V and 10 bases from J, leaving 7 bases between.